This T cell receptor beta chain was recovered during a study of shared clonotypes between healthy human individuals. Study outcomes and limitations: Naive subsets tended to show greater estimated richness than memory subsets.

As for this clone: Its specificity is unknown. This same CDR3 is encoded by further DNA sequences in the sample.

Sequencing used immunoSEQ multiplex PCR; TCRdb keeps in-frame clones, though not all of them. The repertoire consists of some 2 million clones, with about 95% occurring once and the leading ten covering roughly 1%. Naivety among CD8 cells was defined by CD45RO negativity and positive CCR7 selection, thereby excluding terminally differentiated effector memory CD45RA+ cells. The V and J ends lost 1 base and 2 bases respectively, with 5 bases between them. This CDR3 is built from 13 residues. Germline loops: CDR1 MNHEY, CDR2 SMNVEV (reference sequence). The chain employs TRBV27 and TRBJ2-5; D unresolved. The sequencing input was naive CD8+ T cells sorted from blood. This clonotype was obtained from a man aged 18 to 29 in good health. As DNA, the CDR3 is TGTGCCAGCAGTTTATGGGATCAAGAGACCCAGTACTTC. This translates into CASSLWDQETQYF.